This T cell receptor beta chain was sequenced for a study of technical replicates of blood from a handful of donors. Some clones are missing from TCRdb's copy, which holds only in-frame ones; the method was immunoSEQ multiplex PCR. The sample consists of some 80,000 clones, roughly 94% of them appearing once. From germline, CDR1 is SGHTA and CDR2 FQGTGA. This CDR3 contains 17 residues. Trimming at V came to 6 bases and at J to 1 base, leaving 11 bases not matched to a gene. The sequence came from a human donor in good health. The V and J genes are TRBV7-3 and TRBJ2-1, with 8 bases matching TRBD2. Sequenced input: T cells isolated from PBMCs. The CDR3 sequence is CASSETGGPKSYNEQFF. The CDR3 bases are TGTGCCAGCAGTGAAACGGGAGGGCCTAAATCCTACAATGAGCAGTTCTTC.